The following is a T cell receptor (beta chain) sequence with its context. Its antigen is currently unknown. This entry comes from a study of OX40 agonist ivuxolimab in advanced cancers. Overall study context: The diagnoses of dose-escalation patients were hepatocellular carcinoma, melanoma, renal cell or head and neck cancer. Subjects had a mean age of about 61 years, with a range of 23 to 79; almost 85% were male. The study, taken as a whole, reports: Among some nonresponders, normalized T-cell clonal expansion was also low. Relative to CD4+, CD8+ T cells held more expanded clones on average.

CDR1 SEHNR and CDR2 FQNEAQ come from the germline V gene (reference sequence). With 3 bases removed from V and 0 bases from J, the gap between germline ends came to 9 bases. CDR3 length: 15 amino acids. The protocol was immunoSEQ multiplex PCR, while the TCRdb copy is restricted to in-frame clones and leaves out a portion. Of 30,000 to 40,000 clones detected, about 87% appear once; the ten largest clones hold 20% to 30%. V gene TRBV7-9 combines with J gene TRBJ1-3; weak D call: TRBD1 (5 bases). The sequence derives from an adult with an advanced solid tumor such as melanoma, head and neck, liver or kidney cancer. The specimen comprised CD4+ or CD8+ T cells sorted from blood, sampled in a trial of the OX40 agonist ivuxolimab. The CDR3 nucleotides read TGTGCCAGCAGCTTGGGACCGATCTCTGGAAACACCATATATTTT. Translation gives CASSLGPISGNTIYF.